This T cell receptor beta chain emerged from a study of CD8 T cells in ankylosing spondylitis. Study-level findings and limits: Significant enrichment of disease-linked clones was reportedly seen in matched ankylosing spondylitis synovial fluid. A TCR beta motif of fewer than 10 highly homologous variants seemed to mark ankylosing spondylitis blood. In reactive arthritis synovial fluid and blood, some motif variants had been reported before.

TCRdb redid the calling of the 5' RACE reads with MiXCR, one entry per CDR3 protein. This table has roughly 220,000 distinct CDR3 sequences, 15% to 20% appearing once. Germline V gives CDR1 SQVTM, CDR2 ANQGSEA. The CDR3 is 13 residues long. V lost 1 base and J lost 5, with 11 bases in between. On this clonotype itself: The antigen is not known.

The clonotype was recovered from a male donor with ankylosing spondylitis. The rearrangement links TRBV29-1 to TRBJ2-5; no clear D gene. Sequences were obtained from blood, either unsorted or a sorted T cell fraction (not recorded which). DNA of the CDR3: TGCAGCGTTGAAGGTTTAGTGGGTGAGACCCAGTACTTC. Its protein product is CSVEGLVGETQYF.